This T cell receptor beta chain was recorded in a study of graft-versus-host responses after intestinal transplantation. The table came from immunoSEQ multiplex PCR; TCRdb's copy has only in-frame clones and leaves some out. The sample yields roughly 120,000 clones, just under 95% seen once. This clone was detected once. Its specificity is unknown. Study-wide results and caveats: Among circulating GvH clones, peak levels were associated with early post-transplant declines in HvG clones.

This receptor was identified in a human donor who received an intestinal transplant. This sample comprised unstimulated CD4+ T cells sorted from spleen or lymph node cells, obtained before intestinal transplant.

CDR3 coding DNA: TGCGCCAGCAGTGACTCGGGACAGCCGAACACTGAAGCTTTCTTT. Protein: CASSDSGQPNTEAFF. The V and J genes are TRBV10-1 and TRBJ1-1, with TRBD1 matching over 7 bases. This CDR3 is 15 amino acids long. J was trimmed by 1 base and V by 3 bases; bases with no gene match: 5. Germline V gives CDR1 WNHNN, CDR2 SYGVQD (reference sequence).